The 13 T cell receptor beta chains listed next were all sequenced from one sample in a study of blood T cell repertoires in COVID-19. The table came from immunoSEQ multiplex PCR; TCRdb's copy has only in-frame clones and leaves some out. Of approximately 360,000 clones listed, around 90% are singletons. Sequencing used peripheral blood. These TCRs come from a man younger than 35 with active or convalescent COVID-19.

This chain uses TRBV11-2 with TRBJ1-5; the match to TRBD1 covers 7 bases. The CDR3 totals 13 residues. V lost 5 bases and J lost 5; bases outside the gene matches: 3. Germline V gene lookup returns CDR1 SGHAT and CDR2 FQNNGV. Here the CDR3 DNA reads TGTGCCAGCAGCCGAGACAGGGATCAGCCCCAGCATTTT. This codes for CASSRDRDQPQHF.

The rearrangement joins TRBV6-1 to TRBJ2-5; D unclear. The CDR3 runs to 16 residues. Germline values: CDR1 MNHNS, CDR2 SASEGT. Trimming took off 3 bases at V and 6 bases at J, with 20 bases between the two ends. The CDR3 protein is CASSDFQSPGRKTQYF. The CDR3 DNA reads TGTGCCAGCAGTGATTTCCAGTCACCGGGTAGGAAGACCCAGTACTTC.

The chain couples TRBV5-1 to TRBJ2-2; TRBD1 aligns across 7 bases. Losses at the gene ends were 4 bases for V and 4 bases for J; bases not matched to a gene: 10. The germline V gene has CDR1 SGHRS and CDR2 YFSETQ. The CDR3 covers 16 residues. For the CDR3, the DNA is TGCGCCAGCAGCGCCGACAGGGCGGGCACCACCGGGGAGCTGTTTTTT. It codes for CASSADRAGTTGELFF.

This clone was found once. Here the CDR3 reads CASSVTSGGSGDTQYF. Written as DNA, the CDR3 is TGTGCCAGCAGCGTGACTAGCGGGGGTTCGGGAGATACGCAGTATTTT. The chain couples TRBV9 to TRBJ2-3; 12 bases are shared with TRBD2. The V gene end was trimmed by 2 bases and the J gene end by 5 bases; junction bases not matched to a gene: 6. This CDR3 has 16 amino acids. Germline values: CDR1 SGDLS, CDR2 YYNGEE.

This clone was recorded a few times. This chain uses TRBV9 with TRBJ2-7, with D possibly TRBD1 on 7 matching bases. The CDR3 covers 14 residues. Looked up from germline, CDR1 is SGDLS and CDR2 is YYNGEE. Between the trimmed V and J ends, which lost 2 bases and 3 bases, there was a span of 12 bases. CDR3 residues: CASSVGGQFYEQYF. Here the CDR3 DNA reads TGTGCCAGCAGCGTGGGGGGACAGTTCTACGAGCAGTACTTC.

The CDR3 loop is CASSVGTDSYNEQFF. CDR3 DNA sequence: TGTGCCAGCAGCGTCGGGACAGATTCCTACAATGAGCAGTTCTTC. The V call is TRBV11-1, the J call TRBJ2-1; 7 bases are a match to TRBD1. V was clipped by 5 bases and J by 1 base; unmatched bases: 5. The CDR3 runs 15 residues. Per the germline V gene, CDR1 is SGHAT and CDR2 is FQDESV (reference sequence).

Only one count was recorded for this clone. CDR3 amino acids: CASSPVWGGAYNEQFF. The CDR3 region has the DNA TGTGCCAGCAGCCCTGTTTGGGGGGGGGCCTACAATGAGCAGTTCTTC. The chain carries TRBV9 and TRBJ2-1, with 7 bases fitting TRBD2. The CDR3 spans 16 residues. V shed 4 bases, J shed 2 bases, and the junction held 9 bases outside the gene matches. Germline V gene lookup returns CDR1 SGDLS and CDR2 YYNGEE.

This chain links TRBV6-5 with TRBJ2-4; 7 bases align to TRBD1. Germline V gives CDR1 MNHEY, CDR2 SVGAGI. Germline trimming cut 1 base from V and 5 bases from J; bases unmatched to any gene: 5. The CDR3 loop spans 15 amino acids. CDR3 coding DNA: TGTGCCAGCAGTTACTTCGGCCAGGGGGAAAACATTCAGTACTTC. Residues: CASSYFGQGENIQYF.

The chain combines TRBV19 with TRBJ2-3; tentative D call: TRBD1 (5 bases). Germline lookup yields CDR1 LNHDA and CDR2 SQIVND (reference sequence). The CDR3 has 11 amino acids. V lost 4 bases and J 6 bases, leaving 5 bases between the germline ends. The CDR3 reads CASSKGDTQYF. The CDR3 DNA is TGTGCCAGTAGTAAGGGGGATACGCAGTATTTT.

The genes are TRBV9 and TRBJ2-2, with 15 nucleotides matching TRBD2. Germline trimming cut 3 bases from V and 6 bases from J; bases unmatched to any gene: 0. Germline V gene data show CDR1 as SGDLS and CDR2 as YYNGEE. The CDR3 totals 15 residues. The CDR3: CASSGTSGGAGELFF. CDR3 sequence (DNA): TGTGCCAGCAGCGGGACTAGCGGGGGGGCCGGGGAGCTGTTTTTT. Combining the CDR3 with reference TRBV9 and TRBJ2-2 gives the whole variable domain DSGVTQTPKHLITATGQRVTLRCSPRSGDLSVYWYQQSLDQGLQFLIQYYNGEERAKGNILERFSAQQFPDLHSELNLSSLELGDSALYFCASSGTSGGAGELFFGEGSRLTVL.

In this sample, this clone turned up once. The chain links TRBV27 to TRBJ1-6, with TRBD1 as a possible D gene (6 bases). Between the trimmed V and J ends, which lost 3 bases and 4 bases, there was a span of 10 bases. From germline, CDR1 is MNHEY and CDR2 SMNVEV (reference sequence). The CDR3 has 15 amino acids. For the CDR3, the DNA is TGTGCCAGCAGTTTTCGGGACACGTATAATTCACCCCTCCACTTT. Encoded protein: CASSFRDTYNSPLHF.

The CDR3 sequence is CASSSLSQGLWEKLFF. The DNA for the CDR3 is TGTGCCAGCAGCTCGTTGTCACAGGGGTTATGGGAAAAACTGTTTTTT. The gene calls are TRBV5-6 and TRBJ1-4; 7 nucleotides align to TRBD1. V lost 3 bases to trimming and J lost 8 bases; unmatched junction nucleotides: 13. This CDR3 has 16 amino acids. Looked up from germline, CDR1 is SGHDT and CDR2 is YYEEEE.

The V gene is TRBV4-3, the J gene TRBJ2-5; TRBD2 matches at 7 bases. The germline V gene encodes CDR1 LGHNA and CDR2 YSLEER. J lost 5 bases, V lost 0 bases, and 6 bases had no gene match. This CDR3 contains 15 residues. CDR3: CASSQDRLAAETQYF. CDR3 bases: TGCGCCAGCAGCCAAGATCGACTAGCAGCGGAGACCCAGTACTTC.